A selection of T cell receptor beta chains follows, all from one sample in a study of cytotoxic CD8 clonotypes in ibrutinib-treated CLL. Profiling relied on immunoSEQ multiplex PCR, and the TCRdb table lists in-frame clones only, not all of them. The sample contains 150,000 or so clones, around three quarters of which appear only once. The specimen was PBMCs, collected after 12 months of ibrutinib treatment. The origin of the receptors is a human donor with chronic lymphocytic leukemia. CDR3s include the opening cysteine and the closing phenylalanine or tryptophan. A D gene is named only where the DNA matches it firmly. Clone size is given for some rows only: seen once, a few or many times, or a class if the clone is expanded.

clone_size: NA; j_call: TRBJ2-3; d_call: TRBD1; v_call: TRBV14; cdr3_aa: CASNKGGYGTDTQYF; cdr3_nt: TGTGCCAGCAACAAAGGGGGCTATGGCACAGATACGCAGTATTTT
clone_size: NA; j_call: TRBJ2-1; d_call: NA; v_call: TRBV6-1; cdr3_aa: CASTGVRYNEQFF; cdr3_nt: TGTGCCAGCACTGGGGTAAGGTACAATGAGCAGTTCTTC
clone_size: once; j_call: TRBJ1-1; d_call: NA; v_call: TRBV27; cdr3_aa: CASSLGVWDTEAFF; cdr3_nt: TGTGCCAGCAGTTTGGGGGTTTGGGACACTGAAGCTTTCTTT
clone_size: NA; j_call: TRBJ2-1; d_call: NA; v_call: TRBV11-3; cdr3_aa: CASSSGAAYNEQFF; cdr3_nt: TGTGCCAGCAGCTCAGGGGCCGCCTACAATGAGCAGTTCTTC
clone_size: NA; j_call: TRBJ2-7; d_call: NA; v_call: TRBV6-6; cdr3_aa: CASSSKKQGRYEQYF; cdr3_nt: TGTGCCAGCAGTTCAAAAAAACAGGGGAGGTACGAGCAGTACTTC
clone_size: NA; j_call: TRBJ2-1; d_call: TRBD2; v_call: TRBV7-2; cdr3_aa: CASSPALRGLAGIDNEQFF; cdr3_nt: TGTGCCAGCAGCCCCGCGCTGAGGGGACTAGCGGGAATTGACAATGAGCAGTTCTTC
clone_size: NA; j_call: TRBJ1-4; d_call: NA; v_call: TRBV27; cdr3_aa: CASSLGGREKLFF; cdr3_nt: TGTGCCAGCAGTTTGGGGGGAAGGGAAAAACTGTTTTTT
clone_size: NA; j_call: TRBJ1-5; d_call: NA; v_call: TRBV14; cdr3_aa: CASSQDRDRKYSNQPQHF; cdr3_nt: TGTGCCAGCAGCCAAGATCGAGACAGAAAATATAGCAATCAGCCCCAGCATTTT
clone_size: NA; j_call: TRBJ2-1; d_call: TRBD1; v_call: TRBV30; cdr3_aa: CAWKRQGSYNEQFF; cdr3_nt: TGTGCCTGGAAGAGACAGGGCTCCTACAATGAGCAGTTCTTC
clone_size: NA; j_call: TRBJ2-3; d_call: NA; v_call: TRBV11-2; cdr3_aa: CASSFLTNRRWDTQYF; cdr3_nt: TGTGCCAGCAGCTTCCTCACGAATCGGCGGTGGGATACGCAGTATTTT
clone_size: NA; j_call: TRBJ1-2; d_call: TRBD1; v_call: TRBV6-1; cdr3_aa: CASSQGARYGYTF; cdr3_nt: TGTGCCAGCAGCCAGGGGGCGAGATATGGCTACACCTTC
clone_size: NA; j_call: TRBJ2-2; d_call: TRBD1; v_call: TRBV7-3; cdr3_aa: CASSLDRANTGELFF; cdr3_nt: TGTGCCAGCAGCTTGGACAGGGCTAACACCGGGGAGCTGTTTTTT
clone_size: few; j_call: TRBJ2-3; d_call: TRBD1; v_call: TRBV11-2; cdr3_aa: CASSPLSGGPSTDTQYF; cdr3_nt: TGTGCCAGCAGCCCCCTGTCAGGGGGCCCTAGCACAGATACGCAGTATTTT
clone_size: NA; j_call: TRBJ1-3; d_call: NA; v_call: TRBV4-3; cdr3_aa: CASSQEDRNSGNTIYF; cdr3_nt: TGCGCCAGCAGCCAAGAAGACAGAAACTCTGGAAACACCATATATTTT
clone_size: NA; j_call: TRBJ2-7; d_call: NA; v_call: TRBV7-9; cdr3_aa: CASSWTAAVRVEQYF; cdr3_nt: TGTGCCAGCAGCTGGACGGCTGCAGTTCGTGTCGAGCAGTACTTC
clone_size: NA; j_call: TRBJ2-5; d_call: NA; v_call: TRBV5-1; cdr3_aa: CASSFDRRQETQYF; cdr3_nt: TGCGCCAGCAGCTTTGACAGGAGACAAGAGACCCAGTACTTC
clone_size: NA; j_call: TRBJ2-1; d_call: NA; v_call: TRBV6-5; cdr3_aa: CASSLAGISYNEQFF; cdr3_nt: TGTGCCAGCAGTTTAGCAGGTATCTCCTACAATGAGCAGTTCTTC
clone_size: NA; j_call: TRBJ1-2; d_call: NA; v_call: TRBV27; cdr3_aa: CASSFGQGYGYTF; cdr3_nt: TGTGCCAGCAGTTTTGGGCAGGGCTATGGCTACACCTTC
clone_size: NA; j_call: TRBJ1-2; d_call: NA; v_call: TRBV6-5; cdr3_aa: CAPPIQGYGYTF; cdr3_nt: TGTGCCCCCCCTATACAGGGATATGGCTACACCTTC
clone_size: NA; j_call: TRBJ2-1; d_call: TRBD1; v_call: TRBV7-9; cdr3_aa: CASSLAHPDRQTEDEQFF; cdr3_nt: TGTGCCAGCAGCTTAGCGCACCCGGACAGGCAAACGGAGGATGAGCAGTTCTTC
clone_size: NA; j_call: TRBJ2-3; d_call: TRBD1; v_call: TRBV5-1; cdr3_aa: CASSLDRPGTDTQYF; cdr3_nt: TGCGCCAGCAGCCTGGACAGGCCGGGCACAGATACGCAGTATTTT
clone_size: few; j_call: TRBJ1-4; d_call: NA; v_call: TRBV30; cdr3_aa: CAWSSRGIEKLFF; cdr3_nt: TGTGCCTGGAGTTCCCGCGGCATCGAAAAACTGTTTTTT
clone_size: few; j_call: TRBJ2-7; d_call: NA; v_call: TRBV18; cdr3_aa: CASSPPGGSYEQYF; cdr3_nt: TGTGCCAGCTCACCACCAGGGGGGTCCTACGAGCAGTACTTC
clone_size: NA; j_call: TRBJ2-1; d_call: NA; v_call: TRBV9; cdr3_aa: CASSHPHKGRNNEQFF; cdr3_nt: TGTGCCAGCAGCCACCCTCATAAGGGACGAAACAATGAGCAGTTCTTC
clone_size: NA; j_call: TRBJ2-7; d_call: TRBD2; v_call: TRBV28; cdr3_aa: CASSLISGRYEQYF; cdr3_nt: TGTGCCAGCAGTTTAATTAGCGGGAGATACGAGCAGTACTTC
clone_size: NA; j_call: TRBJ2-7; d_call: TRBD2; v_call: TRBV7-7; cdr3_aa: CASSSDPTSGSSVEQYF; cdr3_nt: TGTGCCAGCAGCTCTGACCCCACTAGCGGGAGTTCTGTCGAGCAGTACTTC
clone_size: NA; j_call: TRBJ2-3; d_call: NA; v_call: TRBV23-1; cdr3_aa: CASSQPPGRRLDTQYF; cdr3_nt: TGCGCCAGCAGTCAACCCCCGGGACGGAGGTTAGATACGCAGTATTTT
clone_size: few; j_call: TRBJ2-1; d_call: NA; v_call: TRBV5-8; cdr3_aa: CASSLWVNEQFF; cdr3_nt: TGTGCCAGCAGCTTATGGGTGAATGAGCAGTTCTTC
clone_size: NA; j_call: TRBJ1-2; d_call: NA; v_call: TRBV9; cdr3_aa: CASMKANYGYTF; cdr3_nt: TGTGCCAGCATGAAGGCTAACTATGGCTACACCTTC
clone_size: NA; j_call: TRBJ2-3; d_call: NA; v_call: TRBV27; cdr3_aa: CASSLRGRGDTQYF; cdr3_nt: TGTGCCAGCAGTTTGAGAGGGAGAGGAGATACGCAGTATTTT
clone_size: NA; j_call: TRBJ2-7; d_call: NA; v_call: TRBV30; cdr3_aa: CAGGTVNEQYF; cdr3_nt: TGTGCTGGAGGGACAGTCAACGAGCAGTACTTC
clone_size: few; j_call: TRBJ2-2; d_call: NA; v_call: TRBV7-9; cdr3_aa: CASSPEASGELFF; cdr3_nt: TGTGCCAGCAGCCCAGAGGCATCCGGGGAGCTGTTTTTT
clone_size: NA; j_call: TRBJ2-2; d_call: NA; v_call: TRBV2; cdr3_aa: CASREEGTGELFF; cdr3_nt: TGTGCCAGCAGGGAGGAGGGGACCGGGGAGCTGTTTTTT
clone_size: once; j_call: TRBJ2-5; d_call: TRBD1; v_call: TRBV7-6; cdr3_aa: CASSLRAGQGLETQYF; cdr3_nt: TGTGCCAGCAGCTTAAGGGCCGGACAGGGGCTAGAGACCCAGTACTTC
clone_size: NA; j_call: TRBJ2-3; d_call: NA; v_call: TRBV4-1; cdr3_aa: CASSPGTRNADTQYF; cdr3_nt: TGCGCCAGCAGCCCCGGGACCCGGAACGCAGATACGCAGTATTTT
clone_size: few; j_call: TRBJ1-1; d_call: NA; v_call: TRBV5-1; cdr3_aa: CASSLADQVVGTEAFF; cdr3_nt: TGCGCCAGCAGCTTGGCGGACCAGGTGGTGGGCACTGAAGCTTTCTTT
clone_size: NA; j_call: TRBJ2-1; d_call: TRBD2; v_call: TRBV27; cdr3_aa: CASIPGRFYNEQFF; cdr3_nt: TGTGCCAGCATCCCCGGGAGGTTCTACAATGAGCAGTTCTTC
clone_size: NA; j_call: TRBJ2-1; d_call: TRBD2; v_call: TRBV27; cdr3_aa: CASRMGLAGVQFF; cdr3_nt: TGTGCCAGCAGGATGGGACTAGCGGGAGTTCAGTTCTTC
clone_size: NA; j_call: TRBJ1-1; d_call: NA; v_call: TRBV7-6; cdr3_aa: CASSLGQSGDQIIKNTEAFF; cdr3_nt: TGTGCCAGCAGCTTAGGTCAGAGTGGGGACCAAATAATAAAGAACACTGAAGCTTTCTTT
clone_size: NA; j_call: TRBJ1-2; d_call: TRBD1; v_call: TRBV4-3; cdr3_aa: CASSQEPGQGYYGYTF; cdr3_nt: TGCGCCAGCAGCCAAGAACCGGGACAGGGCTACTATGGCTACACCTTC
clone_size: NA; j_call: TRBJ2-1; d_call: NA; v_call: TRBV4-3; cdr3_aa: CASSQDQGWTYNEQFF; cdr3_nt: TGCGCCAGCAGCCAAGACCAGGGTTGGACCTACAATGAGCAGTTCTTC
clone_size: NA; j_call: TRBJ2-2; d_call: NA; v_call: TRBV28; cdr3_aa: CASSLTGGTGELFF; cdr3_nt: TGTGCCAGCAGTTTAACTGGGGGTACCGGGGAGCTGTTTTTT
clone_size: NA; j_call: TRBJ1-4; d_call: TRBD1; v_call: TRBV11-2; cdr3_aa: CASKTGLSEKLFF; cdr3_nt: TGTGCCAGCAAGACAGGGTTGTCTGAAAAACTGTTTTTT
clone_size: once; j_call: TRBJ2-2; d_call: NA; v_call: TRBV19; cdr3_aa: CASSRSPTRWGGELFF; cdr3_nt: TGTGCCAGTAGTAGATCACCGACTAGGTGGGGCGGGGAGCTGTTTTTT
clone_size: NA; j_call: TRBJ2-7; d_call: TRBD2; v_call: TRBV4-3; cdr3_aa: CASSRRLAGGSYEQYF; cdr3_nt: TGCGCCAGCAGCCGACGACTAGCGGGAGGCTCCTACGAGCAGTACTTC
clone_size: NA; j_call: TRBJ2-3; d_call: NA; v_call: TRBV5-4; cdr3_aa: CASSSAGASTDTQYF; cdr3_nt: TGTGCCAGCAGTTCAGCCGGGGCTAGCACAGATACGCAGTATTTT
clone_size: NA; j_call: TRBJ2-1; d_call: NA; v_call: TRBV7-9; cdr3_aa: CASSLQFRLVSHNEQFF; cdr3_nt: TGTGCCAGCAGCTTACAATTCCGACTAGTCTCCCACAATGAGCAGTTCTTC
clone_size: NA; j_call: TRBJ2-2; d_call: NA; v_call: TRBV19; cdr3_aa: CASSLGRLNTGELFF; cdr3_nt: TGTGCCAGTAGTCTGGGACGGCTGAACACCGGGGAGCTGTTTTTT
clone_size: once; j_call: TRBJ1-5; d_call: TRBD1; v_call: TRBV19; cdr3_aa: CASSVQQGSAQHF; cdr3_nt: TGTGCCAGTAGTGTACAACAGGGGTCGGCCCAGCATTTT
clone_size: NA; j_call: TRBJ1-4; d_call: TRBD1; v_call: TRBV5-1; cdr3_aa: CASSLLAGGADEKLFF; cdr3_nt: TGCGCCAGCAGCTTGCTTGCAGGGGGCGCCGATGAAAAACTGTTTTTT
clone_size: NA; j_call: TRBJ1-1; d_call: NA; v_call: TRBV28; cdr3_aa: CASSTPPEAFF; cdr3_nt: TGTGCCAGCAGTACCCCCCCTGAAGCTTTCTTT
clone_size: NA; j_call: TRBJ2-7; d_call: NA; v_call: TRBV28; cdr3_aa: CASSLFGDLSYEQYF; cdr3_nt: TGTGCCAGCAGTTTATTTGGGGATTTGAGCTACGAGCAGTACTTC
clone_size: NA; j_call: TRBJ2-2; d_call: NA; v_call: TRBV18; cdr3_aa: CASSPGYTGELFF; cdr3_nt: TGTGCCAGCTCACCGGGATACACCGGGGAGCTGTTTTTT
clone_size: NA; j_call: TRBJ1-4; d_call: TRBD1; v_call: TRBV19; cdr3_aa: CASSNTRGATNEKLFF; cdr3_nt: TGTGCCAGTAGTAATACCAGGGGGGCAACTAATGAAAAACTGTTTTTT
clone_size: NA; j_call: TRBJ2-7; d_call: NA; v_call: TRBV7-2; cdr3_aa: CASSLLGWIEQYF; cdr3_nt: TGTGCCAGCAGCTTGTTGGGTTGGATCGAGCAGTACTTC